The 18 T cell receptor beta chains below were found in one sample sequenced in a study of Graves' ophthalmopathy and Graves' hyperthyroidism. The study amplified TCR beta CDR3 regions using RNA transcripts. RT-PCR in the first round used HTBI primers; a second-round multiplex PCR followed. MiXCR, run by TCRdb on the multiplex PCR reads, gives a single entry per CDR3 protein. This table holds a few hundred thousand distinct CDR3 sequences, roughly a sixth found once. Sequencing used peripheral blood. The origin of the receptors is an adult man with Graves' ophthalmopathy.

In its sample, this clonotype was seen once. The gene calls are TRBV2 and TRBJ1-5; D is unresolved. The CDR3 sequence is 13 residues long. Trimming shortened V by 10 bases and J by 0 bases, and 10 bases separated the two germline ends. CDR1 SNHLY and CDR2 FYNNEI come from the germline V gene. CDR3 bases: TGTGCCACCCGAGCAGATAGCAATCAGCCCCAGCATTTT. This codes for CATRADSNQPQHF. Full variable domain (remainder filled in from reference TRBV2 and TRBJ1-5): EPEVTQTPSHQVTQMGQEVILRCVPISNHLYFYWYRQILGQKVEFLVSFYNNEISEKSEIFDDQFSVERPDGSNFTLKIRSTKLEDSAMYFCATRADSNQPQHFGDGTRLSIL.

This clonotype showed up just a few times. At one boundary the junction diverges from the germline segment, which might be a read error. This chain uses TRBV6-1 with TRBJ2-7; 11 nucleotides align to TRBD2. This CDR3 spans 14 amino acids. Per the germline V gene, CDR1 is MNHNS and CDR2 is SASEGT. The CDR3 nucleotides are TGTGCTAGCAAACTAGCGGGGGCCTTCTACGAGCAGTACTTC. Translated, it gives CASKLAGAFYEQYF.

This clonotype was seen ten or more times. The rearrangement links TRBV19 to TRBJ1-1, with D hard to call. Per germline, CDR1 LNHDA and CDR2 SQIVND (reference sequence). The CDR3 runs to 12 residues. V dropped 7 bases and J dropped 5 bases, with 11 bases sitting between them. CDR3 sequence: CASTLGRTEAFF. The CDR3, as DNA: TGTGCCAGTACCCTTGGGAGGACTGAAGCTTTCTTT.

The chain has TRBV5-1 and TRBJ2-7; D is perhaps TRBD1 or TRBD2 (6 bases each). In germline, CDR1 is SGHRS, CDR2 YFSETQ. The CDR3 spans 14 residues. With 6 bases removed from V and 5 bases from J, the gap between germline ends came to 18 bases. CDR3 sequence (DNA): TGCGCCAGCAAGTTAGGCAGGGGACTCAACGAGCAGTACTTC. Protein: CASKLGRGLNEQYF.

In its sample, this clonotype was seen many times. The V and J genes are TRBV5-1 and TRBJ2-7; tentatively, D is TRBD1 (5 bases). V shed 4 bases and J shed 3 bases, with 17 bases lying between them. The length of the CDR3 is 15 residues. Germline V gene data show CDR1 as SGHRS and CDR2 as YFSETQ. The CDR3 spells CASSGTGGGYYEQYF. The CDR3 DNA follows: TGCGCCAGCAGCGGAACAGGCGGCGGCTACTACGAGCAGTACTTC.

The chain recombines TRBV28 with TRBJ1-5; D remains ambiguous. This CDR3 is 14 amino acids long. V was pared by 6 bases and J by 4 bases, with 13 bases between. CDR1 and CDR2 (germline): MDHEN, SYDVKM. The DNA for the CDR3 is TGTGCCAGCAGCCCTCCGGACGGGAATCAGCCCCAGCATTTT. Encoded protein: CASSPPDGNQPQHF.

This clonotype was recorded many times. The chain's CDR3 is CATQGGYGTGELFF. CDR3 nucleotides: TGTGCCACCCAGGGGGGGTACGGCACCGGGGAGCTGTTTTTT. V usage is TRBV10-3 and J usage is TRBJ2-2; D tentatively reads TRBD1 or TRBD2 (7 bases each). This CDR3 comprises 14 residues. Germline CDR1 and CDR2: ENHRY and SYGVKD. Trimming stripped 10 bases from V and 4 bases from J, with 16 bases between.

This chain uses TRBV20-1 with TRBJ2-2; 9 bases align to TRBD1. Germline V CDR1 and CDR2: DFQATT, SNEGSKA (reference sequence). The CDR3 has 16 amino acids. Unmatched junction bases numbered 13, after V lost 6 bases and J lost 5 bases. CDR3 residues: CSAGDPGTGRTGELFF. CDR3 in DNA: TGCAGTGCCGGTGATCCTGGGACAGGGCGTACCGGGGAGCTGTTTTTT.

The CDR3 region has the DNA TGCAGTGCTAGAGCGGCAGGGAACAATGGCTACACCTTC. This encodes CSARAAGNNGYTF. The rearrangement links TRBV20-1 to TRBJ1-2; possibly TRBD1 for D (5 bases). Germline assignment: CDR1 DFQATT and CDR2 SNEGSKA (reference sequence). The CDR3 extends over 13 amino acids. V dropped 1 base and J dropped 6 bases, with 12 bases sitting between them.

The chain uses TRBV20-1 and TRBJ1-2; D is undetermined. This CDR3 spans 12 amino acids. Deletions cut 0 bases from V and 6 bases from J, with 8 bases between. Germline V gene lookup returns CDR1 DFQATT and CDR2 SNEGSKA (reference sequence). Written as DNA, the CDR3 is TGCAGTGCTAGAGATCGCGGGAATGGCTACACCTTC. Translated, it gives CSARDRGNGYTF.

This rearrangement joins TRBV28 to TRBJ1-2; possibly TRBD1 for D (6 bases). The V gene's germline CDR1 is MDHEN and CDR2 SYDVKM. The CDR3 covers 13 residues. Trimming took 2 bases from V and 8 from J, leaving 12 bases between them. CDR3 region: CASSLTGRTGYTF. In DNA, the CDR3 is TGTGCCAGCAGTTTAACAGGGCGAACAGGCTACACCTTC.

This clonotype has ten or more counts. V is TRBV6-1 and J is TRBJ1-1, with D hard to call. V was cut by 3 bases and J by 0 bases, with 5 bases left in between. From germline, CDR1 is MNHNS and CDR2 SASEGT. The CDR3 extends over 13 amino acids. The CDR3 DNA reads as TGTGCCAGCAGTGAGGCAATGAACACTGAAGCTTTCTTT. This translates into CASSEAMNTEAFF.

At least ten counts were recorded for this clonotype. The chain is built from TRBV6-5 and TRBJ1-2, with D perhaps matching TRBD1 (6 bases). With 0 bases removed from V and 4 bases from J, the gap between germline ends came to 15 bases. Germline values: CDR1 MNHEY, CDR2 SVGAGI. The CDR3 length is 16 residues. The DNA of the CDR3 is TGTGCCAGCAGTTACTCGACGGGACAAGCAATCTATGGCTACACCTTC. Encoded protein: CASSYSTGQAIYGYTF.

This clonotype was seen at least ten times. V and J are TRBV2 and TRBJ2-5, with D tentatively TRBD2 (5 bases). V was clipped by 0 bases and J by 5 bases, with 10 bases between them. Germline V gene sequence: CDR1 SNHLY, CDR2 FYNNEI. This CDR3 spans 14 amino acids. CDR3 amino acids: CASSEAGSPETQYF. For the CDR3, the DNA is TGTGCCAGCAGTGAAGCTGGGAGTCCGGAGACCCAGTACTTC. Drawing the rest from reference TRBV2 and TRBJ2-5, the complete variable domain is EPEVTQTPSHQVTQMGQEVILRCVPISNHLYFYWYRQILGQKVEFLVSFYNNEISEKSEIFDDQFSVERPDGSNFTLKIRSTKLEDSAMYFCASSEAGSPETQYFGPGTRLLVL.

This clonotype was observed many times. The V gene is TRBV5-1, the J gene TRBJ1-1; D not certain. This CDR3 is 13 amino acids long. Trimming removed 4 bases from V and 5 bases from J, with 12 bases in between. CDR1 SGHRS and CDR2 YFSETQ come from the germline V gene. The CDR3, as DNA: TGCGCCAGCAGCATCAATGTCAGGACTGAAGCTTTCTTT. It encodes CASSINVRTEAFF.

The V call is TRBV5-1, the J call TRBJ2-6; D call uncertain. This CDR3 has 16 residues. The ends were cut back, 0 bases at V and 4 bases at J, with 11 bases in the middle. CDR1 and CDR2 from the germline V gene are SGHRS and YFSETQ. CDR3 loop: CASSLAYLGGANVLTF. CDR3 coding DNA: TGCGCCAGCAGCTTGGCCTATTTGGGCGGGGCCAACGTCCTGACTTTC. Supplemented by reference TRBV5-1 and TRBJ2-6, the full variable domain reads KAGVTQTPRYLIKTRGQQVTLSCSPISGHRSVSWYQQTPGQGLQFLFEYFSETQRNKGNFPGRFSGRQFSNSRSEMNVSTLELGDSALYLCASSLAYLGGANVLTFGAGSRLTVL.

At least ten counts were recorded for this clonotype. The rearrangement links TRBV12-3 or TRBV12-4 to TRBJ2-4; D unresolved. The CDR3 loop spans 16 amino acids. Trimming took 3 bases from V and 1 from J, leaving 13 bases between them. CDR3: CASSFNEAIAKNIQYF. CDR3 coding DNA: TGTGCCAGCAGTTTTAATGAGGCTATTGCCAAAAACATTCAGTACTTC.

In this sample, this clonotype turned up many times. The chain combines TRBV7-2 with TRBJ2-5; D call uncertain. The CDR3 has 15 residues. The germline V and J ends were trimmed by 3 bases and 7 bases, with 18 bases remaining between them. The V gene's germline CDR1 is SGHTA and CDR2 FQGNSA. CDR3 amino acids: CASSFIGRTHATQYF. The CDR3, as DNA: TGTGCCAGCAGCTTCATTGGGCGAACGCATGCGACCCAGTACTTC. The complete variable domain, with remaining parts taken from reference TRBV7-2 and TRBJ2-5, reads GAGVSQSPSNKVTEKGKDVELRCDPISGHTALYWYRQSLGQGLEFLIYFQGNSAPDKSGLPSDRFSAERTGGSVSTLTIQRTQQEDSAVYLCASSFIGRTHATQYFGPGTRLLVL.